The TCR beta chain under discussion was sequenced for a study of T cell responses to AZD1222 COVID-19 vaccine. Study-level points and caveats: Spike-specific TCR breadth and depth were elevated following two AZD1222 doses. At study baseline, merely a handful of AZD1222 recipients were seropositive.

Sequenced by immunoSEQ multiplex PCR; TCRdb stores in-frame clones only, minus some. The sample includes 75,000 to 85,000 clones, approximately 86% of them seen just once. This clone was found once. Its antigen remains unidentified. Germline V gives CDR1 MNHEY, CDR2 SVGAGI. V lost 2 bases and J lost 6; bases outside the gene matches: 8. The CDR3 sequence is 15 residues long. This TCR was sampled from an adult in good health. This sample comprised peripheral blood, obtained on day 0 of AZD1222 vaccination. The rearrangement uses TRBV6-5 and TRBJ1-2, with 8 bases that match TRBD1. CDR3 DNA sequence: TGTGCCAGCAGTTACGCCGGGACAGGAGGTCATGGCTACACCTTC. Translation gives CASSYAGTGGHGYTF.